Below, 19 T cell receptor beta chains from the same sample are listed, as sequenced in a study of coeliac disease. Only in-frame clones appear in the TCRdb table, and some are missing; sequencing was by immunoSEQ multiplex PCR. The sample lists around 9,000 clones, roughly two thirds seen once, with around 20% in the top ten. The sample taken for sequencing was lamina propria lymphocytes from the gut. The receptors here all came from a woman aged 55-69 years with celiac disease.

V gene TRBV15 combines with J gene TRBJ1-4; unclear D gene. V lost 3 bases and J 5 bases, leaving 13 bases between the germline ends. The CDR3 is 15 residues long. Germline V gene sequence: CDR1 LNHNV, CDR2 YYDKDF (reference sequence). CDR3 sequence: CATSSGRGLNEKLFF. In DNA, the CDR3 is TGTGCCACCAGCAGCGGGAGAGGTCTGAATGAAAAACTGTTTTTT.

The chain recombines TRBV29-1 with TRBJ2-2, with D maybe TRBD1 (5 bases). The CDR3 length is 13 residues. Trimming stripped 8 bases from V and 0 bases from J, with 10 bases between. Germline CDR1 reads SQVTM; CDR2 reads ANQGSEA. CDR3 in amino acids: CSTQVSNTGELFF. Written as DNA, the CDR3 is TGCAGCACACAGGTCTCGAACACCGGGGAGCTGTTTTTT.

In this sample, this clone turned up a few times. The chain couples TRBV28 to TRBJ1-1; 7 nucleotides line up with TRBD1. CDR1 is MDHEN and CDR2 is SYDVKM in the germline V gene. The V and J ends lost 5 bases and 1 base, in that order; junction bases with no gene match: 7. The CDR3 runs to 15 residues. CDR3 DNA sequence: TGTGCCAGCAGTGATCCCACAGGGGAGAACACTGAAGCTTTCTTT. This codes for CASSDPTGENTEAFF.

The chain recombines TRBV29-1 with TRBJ1-2, with D perhaps matching TRBD1 (5 bases). From germline, CDR1 is SQVTM and CDR2 ANQGSEA. Trimming left V 4 bases short and J 1 base short, with 10 bases between. This CDR3 region has 13 residues. The CDR3 sequence: CSVVGEGNYGYTF. CDR3 in DNA: TGCAGCGTTGTGGGGGAGGGTAACTATGGCTACACCTTC.

The genes are TRBV2 and TRBJ2-1; TRBD2 agrees at 8 bases. CDR3 length equals 14 residues. V lost 9 bases, J lost 10 bases, and 14 bases stayed unmatched. Per the germline V gene, CDR1 is SNHLY and CDR2 is FYNNEI. Here the CDR3 DNA reads TGTGCCAGGACGCCGGGACTAGGAGCCCAGGAGCAGTTCTTC. It encodes CARTPGLGAQEQFF.

This clone has only a few counts. The rearrangement links TRBV6-5 to TRBJ1-5, with D maybe TRBD1 (6 bases). Germline CDR1 reads MNHEY; CDR2 reads SVGAGI. V was cut by 4 bases and J by 5 bases, with 9 bases left in between. CDR3 size: 13 residues. The CDR3 here is CASSSDRYQPQHF. In DNA, the CDR3 is TGTGCCAGCAGTTCGGACAGATATCAGCCCCAGCATTTT.

This clone came up a few times. This chain connects TRBV6-1 to TRBJ2-3; D gene ambiguous. Trimming took off 4 bases at V and 9 bases at J, with 17 bases between the two ends. Germline V gene sequence: CDR1 MNHNS, CDR2 SASEGT. The CDR3 is 14 amino acids. This CDR3 is CASSGLQGYGTQYF. The CDR3 bases are TGTGCCAGCAGTGGACTGCAAGGCTATGGGACGCAGTATTTT.

This clone was picked up a small number of times. The chain links TRBV28 to TRBJ1-4; D gene uncertain. The germline V gene has CDR1 MDHEN and CDR2 SYDVKM. V lost 8 bases, J lost 6 bases, and 7 bases lay in between. The CDR3 has 11 residues. The CDR3 reads CASGHYEKLFF. As DNA, the CDR3 is TGTGCCAGCGGGCACTATGAAAAACTGTTTTTT.

This rearrangement joins TRBV28 to TRBJ2-2; 7 bases are a match to TRBD2. Trimming removed 5 bases from V and 5 bases from J; junction bases left unmatched: 17. Germline CDR1 is MDHEN and CDR2 is SYDVKM. CDR3 length: 18 residues. CDR3 DNA: TGTGCCAGCAGTCTACGGTCGCTTGCGGGGGTTCGGACCGGGGAGCTGTTTTTT. It yields the protein CASSLRSLAGVRTGELFF.

This clone has just a few counts. The chain recombines TRBV6-5 with TRBJ2-3; TRBD2 agrees at 8 bases. Germline CDR1 MNHEY, CDR2 SVGAGI. The CDR3 loop spans 13 amino acids. Unmatched junction bases numbered 1, after V lost 3 bases and J lost 5 bases. CDR3 region: CASSYLAGDTQYF. CDR3 in DNA: TGTGCCAGCAGTTATCTAGCGGGAGATACGCAGTATTTT.

The chain has TRBV2 and TRBJ1-2; maybe TRBD1 (6 bases). CDR3 length: 13 residues. The V gene lost 6 bases and the J gene lost 3 bases, with 11 bases spanning the gap. Looked up from germline, CDR1 is SNHLY and CDR2 is FYNNEI. This CDR3 reads CASRDRSYYGYTF. The CDR3 coding sequence is TGTGCCAGCAGGGACAGATCTTACTATGGCTACACCTTC. The full variable domain, with the rest looked up from reference TRBV2 and TRBJ1-2, is EPEVTQTPSHQVTQMGQEVILRCVPISNHLYFYWYRQILGQKVEFLVSFYNNEISEKSEIFDDQFSVERPDGSNFTLKIRSTKLEDSAMYFCASRDRSYYGYTFGSGTRLTVV.

This clone was observed a few times. V usage is TRBV5-6 and J usage is TRBJ1-5; D unclear. V dropped 1 base and J dropped 3 bases, with 5 bases sitting between them. This CDR3 contains 13 residues. Looked up from germline, CDR1 is SGHDT and CDR2 is YYEEEE. Here the CDR3 DNA reads TGTGCCAGCAGCTTGCGGTCCAATCAGCCCCAGCATTTT. Protein product: CASSLRSNQPQHF.

This sequence joins TRBV6-5 and TRBJ1-1; D is possibly TRBD1 (6 bases). The V gene lost 0 bases and the J gene lost 0 bases, with 11 bases spanning the gap. There are 16 residues in the CDR3. CDR1 MNHEY and CDR2 SVGAGI come from the germline V gene. The CDR3 loop is CASSYSTGRMNTEAFF. CDR3 coding DNA: TGTGCCAGCAGTTACTCTACAGGGAGAATGAACACTGAAGCTTTCTTT.

The chain joins TRBV7-6 to TRBJ2-7; 9 bases are a match to TRBD1. This CDR3 contains 15 residues. The germline V gene has CDR1 SGHVS and CDR2 FNYEAQ. The junction had 11 bases not matched to a gene; V was cut back by 5 bases and J by 6 bases. CDR3: CASSLTGTGSVEQYF. CDR3 sequence (DNA): TGTGCCAGCAGCCTTACCGGGACAGGGTCAGTCGAGCAGTACTTC. Using reference TRBV7-6 and TRBJ2-7 for the parts outside the CDR3, the full variable domain is GAGVSQSPRYKVTKRGQDVALRCDPISGHVSLYWYRQALGQGPEFLTYFNYEAQQDKSGLPNDRFSAERPEGSISTLTIQRTEQRDSAMYRCASSLTGTGSVEQYFGPGTRLTVT.

The V gene is TRBV29-1, the J gene TRBJ2-5; a possible D gene is TRBD1 (5 bases). Deletions cut 6 bases from V and 5 bases from J, with 10 bases between. This CDR3 has 11 residues. Germline loops: CDR1 SQVTM, CDR2 ANQGSEA. CDR3 sequence reads: CSVRVSETQYF. DNA of the CDR3: TGCAGCGTCAGGGTATCCGAGACCCAGTACTTC.

The rearrangement uses TRBV19 and TRBJ2-2; D is unclear. Germline CDR1 and CDR2: LNHDA and SQIVND (reference sequence). This CDR3 spans 14 amino acids. Between the trimmed V and J ends, which lost 6 bases and 1 base, there was a span of 9 bases. This CDR3 is CASRAVENTGELFF. The CDR3, as DNA: TGTGCCAGTAGGGCAGTTGAGAACACCGGGGAGCTGTTTTTT.

The chain employs TRBV28 and TRBJ1-2, with TRBD1 matching 9 bases. The CDR3 has 12 amino acids. The ends lost 4 bases at V and 8 bases at J; junction bases unmatched: 2. Germline V gene sequence: CDR1 MDHEN, CDR2 SYDVKM. CDR3 sequence reads: CASSWTGVGYTF. In DNA form, the CDR3 reads TGTGCCAGCAGTTGGACAGGGGTCGGCTACACCTTC.

The chain joins TRBV30 to TRBJ2-3; 9 bases fit TRBD1. Germline CDR1 GTSNPN, CDR2 SVGIG (reference sequence). With 0 bases clipped from V and 0 bases from J, the junction kept 1 base outside the gene matches. The CDR3 runs 15 residues. This CDR3 is CAWSVQGASTDTQYF. In nucleotides, the CDR3 is TGTGCCTGGAGTGTACAGGGGGCTAGCACAGATACGCAGTATTTT.

V usage is TRBV29-1 and J usage is TRBJ1-2; no clear D gene. Looked up from germline, CDR1 is SQVTM and CDR2 is ANQGSEA. This CDR3 is built from 9 residues. V was shortened by 3 bases and J by 8 bases, with 4 bases between the two germline ends. CDR3: CSVERGYTF. CDR3 in DNA: TGCAGCGTTGAGAGGGGCTACACCTTC.